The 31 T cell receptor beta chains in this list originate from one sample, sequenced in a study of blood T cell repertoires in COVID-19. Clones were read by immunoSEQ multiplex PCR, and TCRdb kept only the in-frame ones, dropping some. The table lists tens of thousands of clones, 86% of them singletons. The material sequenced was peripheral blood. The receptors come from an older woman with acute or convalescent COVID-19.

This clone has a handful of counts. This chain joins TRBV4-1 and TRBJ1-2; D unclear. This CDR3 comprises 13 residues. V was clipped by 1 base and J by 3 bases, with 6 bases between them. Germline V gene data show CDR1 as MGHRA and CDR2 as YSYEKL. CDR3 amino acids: CASSQGSDYGYTF. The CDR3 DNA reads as TGCGCCAGCAGCCAAGGATCGGACTATGGCTACACCTTC.

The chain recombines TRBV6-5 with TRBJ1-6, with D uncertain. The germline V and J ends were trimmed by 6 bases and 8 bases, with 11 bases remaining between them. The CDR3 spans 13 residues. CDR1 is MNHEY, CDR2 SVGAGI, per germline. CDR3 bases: TGTGCCAGCAGCCGTTTCGGAGATTCACCCCTCCACTTT. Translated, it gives CASSRFGDSPLHF.

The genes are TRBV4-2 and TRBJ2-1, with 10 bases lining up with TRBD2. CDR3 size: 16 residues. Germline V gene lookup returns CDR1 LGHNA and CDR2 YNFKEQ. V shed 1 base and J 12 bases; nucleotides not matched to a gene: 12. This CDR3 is CASSQVLAGDFKGQFF. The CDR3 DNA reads TGTGCCAGCAGCCAAGTGCTAGCGGGAGATTTTAAGGGGCAGTTCTTC.

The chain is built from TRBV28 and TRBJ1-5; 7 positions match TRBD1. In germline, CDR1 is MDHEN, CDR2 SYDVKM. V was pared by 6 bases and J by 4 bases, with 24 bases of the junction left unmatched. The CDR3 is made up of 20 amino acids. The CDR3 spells CASSNLMTGSYQKSNQPQHF. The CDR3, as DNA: TGTGCCAGCAGCAACCTTATGACAGGGAGTTACCAGAAATCAAATCAGCCCCAGCATTTT.

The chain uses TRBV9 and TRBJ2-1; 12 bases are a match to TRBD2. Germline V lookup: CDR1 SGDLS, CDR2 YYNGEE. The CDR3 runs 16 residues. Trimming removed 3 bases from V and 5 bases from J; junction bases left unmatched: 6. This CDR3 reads CASSAPLAGGNNEQFF. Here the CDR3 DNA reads TGTGCCAGCAGCGCCCCTCTAGCGGGGGGGAACAATGAGCAGTTCTTC.

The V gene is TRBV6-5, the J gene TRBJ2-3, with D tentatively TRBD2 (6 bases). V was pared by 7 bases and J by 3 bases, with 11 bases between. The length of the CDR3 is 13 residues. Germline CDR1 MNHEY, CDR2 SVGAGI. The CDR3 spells CASTMRGTDTQYF. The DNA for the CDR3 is TGTGCCAGCACGATGCGGGGTACAGATACGCAGTATTTT.

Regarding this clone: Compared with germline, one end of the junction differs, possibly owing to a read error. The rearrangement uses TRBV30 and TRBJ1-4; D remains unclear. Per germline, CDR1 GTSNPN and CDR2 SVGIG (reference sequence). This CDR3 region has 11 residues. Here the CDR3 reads CAWSVGGPGIF. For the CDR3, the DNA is TGTGCCTGGAGTGTAGGCGGCCCCGGGATTTTT.

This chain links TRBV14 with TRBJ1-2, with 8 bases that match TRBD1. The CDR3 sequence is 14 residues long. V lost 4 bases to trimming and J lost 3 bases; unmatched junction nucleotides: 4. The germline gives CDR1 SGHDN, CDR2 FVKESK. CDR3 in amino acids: CASSRPTGDYGYTF. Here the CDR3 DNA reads TGTGCCAGCAGCCGGCCGACAGGGGACTATGGCTACACCTTC.

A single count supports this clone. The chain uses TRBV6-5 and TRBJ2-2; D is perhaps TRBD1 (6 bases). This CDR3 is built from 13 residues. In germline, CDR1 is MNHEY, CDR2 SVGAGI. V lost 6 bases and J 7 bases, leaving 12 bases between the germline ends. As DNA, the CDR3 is TGTGCCAGCAGACCACAGGGTGGCGGGGAGCTGTTTTTT. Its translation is CASRPQGGGELFF.

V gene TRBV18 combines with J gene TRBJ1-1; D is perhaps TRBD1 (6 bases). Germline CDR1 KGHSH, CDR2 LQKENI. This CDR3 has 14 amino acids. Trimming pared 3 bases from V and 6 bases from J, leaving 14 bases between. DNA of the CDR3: TGTGCCAGCTCACCGGGGGCGGCCCAACCTGAAGCTTTCTTT. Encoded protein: CASSPGAAQPEAFF. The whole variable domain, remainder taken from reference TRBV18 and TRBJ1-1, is NAGVMQNPRHLVRRRGQEARLRCSPMKGHSHVYWYRQLPEEGLKFMVYLQKENIIDESGMPKERFSAEFPKEGPSILRIQQVVRGDSAAYFCASSPGAAQPEAFFGQGTRLTVV.

The DNA of the CDR3 is TGTGCCAGCAGCTTAGGGGGACTCCTCTCTGCAGATACGCAGTATTTT. Protein product: CASSLGGLLSADTQYF. The chain carries TRBV7-6 and TRBJ2-3; D is possibly TRBD2 (6 bases). The CDR3 length is 16 residues. The germline V gene has CDR1 SGHVS and CDR2 FNYEAQ. The V end was cut by 1 base, the J end by 4 bases, with 15 bases between. The full variable domain, its missing parts supplied by reference TRBV7-6 and TRBJ2-3, is GAGVSQSPRYKVTKRGQDVALRCDPISGHVSLYWYRQALGQGPEFLTYFNYEAQQDKSGLPNDRFSAERPEGSISTLTIQRTEQRDSAMYRCASSLGGLLSADTQYFGPGTRLTVL.

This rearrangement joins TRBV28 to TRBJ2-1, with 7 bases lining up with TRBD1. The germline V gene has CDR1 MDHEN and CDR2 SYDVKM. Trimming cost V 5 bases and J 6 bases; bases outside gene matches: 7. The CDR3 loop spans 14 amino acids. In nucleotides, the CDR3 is TGTGCCAGCAGTCCTAACGACAGGGCCAATGAGCAGTTCTTC. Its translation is CASSPNDRANEQFF.

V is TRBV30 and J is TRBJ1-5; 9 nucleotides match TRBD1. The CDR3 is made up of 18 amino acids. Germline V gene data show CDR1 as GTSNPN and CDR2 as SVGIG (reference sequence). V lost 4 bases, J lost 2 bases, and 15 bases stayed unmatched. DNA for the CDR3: TGTGCCTGGATTAGGCTACAGGGGGCTAGGATAGGCAATCAGCCCCAGCATTTT. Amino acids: CAWIRLQGARIGNQPQHF.

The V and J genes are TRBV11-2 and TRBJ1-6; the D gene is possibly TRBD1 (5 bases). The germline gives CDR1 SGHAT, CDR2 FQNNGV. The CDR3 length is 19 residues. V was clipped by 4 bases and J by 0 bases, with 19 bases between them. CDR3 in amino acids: CASSSTASARSSYNSPLHF. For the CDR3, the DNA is TGTGCCAGCAGCTCGACAGCCTCTGCTCGGAGCTCCTATAATTCACCCCTCCACTTT.

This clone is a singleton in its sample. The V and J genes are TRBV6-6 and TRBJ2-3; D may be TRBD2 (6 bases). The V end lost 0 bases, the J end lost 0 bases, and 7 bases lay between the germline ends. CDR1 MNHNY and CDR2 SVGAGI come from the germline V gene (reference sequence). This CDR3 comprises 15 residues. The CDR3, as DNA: TGTGCCAGCAGTTACTCGGAGGGCAGCACAGATACGCAGTATTTT. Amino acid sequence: CASSYSEGSTDTQYF.

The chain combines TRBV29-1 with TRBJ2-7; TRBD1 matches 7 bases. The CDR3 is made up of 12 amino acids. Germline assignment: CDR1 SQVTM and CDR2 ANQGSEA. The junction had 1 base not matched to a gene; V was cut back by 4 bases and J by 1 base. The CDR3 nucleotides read TGCAGCGTTGGACAGGGATCCTACGAGCAGTACTTC. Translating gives CSVGQGSYEQYF.

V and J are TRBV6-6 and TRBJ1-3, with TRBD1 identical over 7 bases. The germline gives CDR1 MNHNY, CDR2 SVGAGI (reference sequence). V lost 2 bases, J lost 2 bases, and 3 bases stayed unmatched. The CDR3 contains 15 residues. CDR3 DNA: TGTGCCAGCAGTTACCAGGGGGATCCTGGAAACACCATATATTTT. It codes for CASSYQGDPGNTIYF.

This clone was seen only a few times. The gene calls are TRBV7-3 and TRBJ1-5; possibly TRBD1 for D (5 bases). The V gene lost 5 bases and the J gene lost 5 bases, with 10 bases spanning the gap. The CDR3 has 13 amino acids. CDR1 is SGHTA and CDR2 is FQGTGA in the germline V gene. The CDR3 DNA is TGTGCCAGCAGCCCGACAGCCGATCAGCCCCAGCATTTT. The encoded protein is CASSPTADQPQHF.

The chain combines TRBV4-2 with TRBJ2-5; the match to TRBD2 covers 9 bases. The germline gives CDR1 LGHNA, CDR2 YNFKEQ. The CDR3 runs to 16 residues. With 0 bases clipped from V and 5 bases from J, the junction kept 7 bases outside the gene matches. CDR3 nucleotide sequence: TGTGCCAGCAGCCAAGATGCGGGAGGGGGGGCTGAGACCCAGTACTTC. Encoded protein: CASSQDAGGGAETQYF.

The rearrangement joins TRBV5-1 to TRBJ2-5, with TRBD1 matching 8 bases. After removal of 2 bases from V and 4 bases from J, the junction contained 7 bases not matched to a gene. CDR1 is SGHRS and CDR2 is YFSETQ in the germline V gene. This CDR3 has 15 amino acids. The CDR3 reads CASSLTGQGVETQYF. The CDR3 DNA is TGCGCCAGCAGCTTAACCGGACAGGGCGTAGAGACCCAGTACTTC.

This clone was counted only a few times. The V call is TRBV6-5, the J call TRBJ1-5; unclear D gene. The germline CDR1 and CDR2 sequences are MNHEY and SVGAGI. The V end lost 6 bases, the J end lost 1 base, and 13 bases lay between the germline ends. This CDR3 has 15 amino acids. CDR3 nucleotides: TGTGCCAGCAGGGCCATCGGGTTGAGCAATCAGCCCCAGCATTTT. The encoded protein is CASRAIGLSNQPQHF.

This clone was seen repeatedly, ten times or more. DNA for the CDR3: TGTGCCAGCAGCATACCGCCGGGACAGGGGGAATGGGTGGCCTACGAGCAGTACTTC. This encodes CASSIPPGQGEWVAYEQYF. J is TRBJ2-7 and V is TRBV11-2, with 11 bases aligning to TRBD1. V shed 5 bases, J shed 2 bases, and the junction held 17 bases outside the gene matches. Germline-derived CDR1 and CDR2 are SGHAT and FQNNGV. This CDR3 contains 19 residues.

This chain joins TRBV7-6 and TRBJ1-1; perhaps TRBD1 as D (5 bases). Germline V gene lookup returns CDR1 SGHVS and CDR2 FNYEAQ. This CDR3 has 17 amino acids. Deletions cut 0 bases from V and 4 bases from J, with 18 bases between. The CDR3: CASSLASAGGWSTEAFF. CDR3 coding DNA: TGTGCCAGCAGCTTAGCTTCCGCGGGGGGATGGAGCACTGAAGCTTTCTTT.

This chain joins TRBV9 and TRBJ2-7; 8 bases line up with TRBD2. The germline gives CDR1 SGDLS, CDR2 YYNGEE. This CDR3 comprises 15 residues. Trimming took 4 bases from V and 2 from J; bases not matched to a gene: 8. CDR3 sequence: CASSSRGGLPYEQYF. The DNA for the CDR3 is TGTGCCAGCAGCTCCCGCGGGGGGTTACCCTACGAGCAGTACTTC.

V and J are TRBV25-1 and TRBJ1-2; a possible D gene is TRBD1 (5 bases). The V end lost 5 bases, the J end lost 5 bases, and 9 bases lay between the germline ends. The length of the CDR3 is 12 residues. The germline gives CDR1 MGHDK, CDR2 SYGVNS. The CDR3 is CASSSGGYGYTF. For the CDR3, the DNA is TGTGCCAGCAGTTCGGGGGGTTATGGCTACACCTTC.

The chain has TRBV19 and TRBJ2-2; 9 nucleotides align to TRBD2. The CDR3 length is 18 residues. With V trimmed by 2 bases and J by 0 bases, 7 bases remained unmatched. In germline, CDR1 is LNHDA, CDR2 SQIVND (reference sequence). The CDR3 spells CASSISSGMFANTGELFF. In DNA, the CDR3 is TGTGCCAGTAGTATATCTAGCGGGATGTTCGCGAACACCGGGGAGCTGTTTTTT.

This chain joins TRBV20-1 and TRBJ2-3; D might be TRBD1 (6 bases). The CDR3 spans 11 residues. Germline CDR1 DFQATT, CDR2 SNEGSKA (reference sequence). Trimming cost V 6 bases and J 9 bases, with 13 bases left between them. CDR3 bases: TGCAGTGCGATCATTCAGGGGACGCAGTATTTT. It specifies CSAIIQGTQYF.

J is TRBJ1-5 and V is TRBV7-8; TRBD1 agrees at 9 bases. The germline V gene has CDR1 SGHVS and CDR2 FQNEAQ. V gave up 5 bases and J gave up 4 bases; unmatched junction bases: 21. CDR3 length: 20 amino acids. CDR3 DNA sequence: TGTGCCAGCAGCGGCGAAACCGGGACAGGGTATATCAACCCAAATCAGCCCCAGCATTTT. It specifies CASSGETGTGYINPNQPQHF.

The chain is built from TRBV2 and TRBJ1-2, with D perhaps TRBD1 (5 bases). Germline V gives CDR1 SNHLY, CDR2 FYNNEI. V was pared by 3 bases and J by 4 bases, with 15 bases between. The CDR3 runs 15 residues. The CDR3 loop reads CASSEGQETPYGYTF. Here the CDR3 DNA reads TGTGCCAGCAGTGAGGGGCAGGAGACCCCCTATGGCTACACCTTC.

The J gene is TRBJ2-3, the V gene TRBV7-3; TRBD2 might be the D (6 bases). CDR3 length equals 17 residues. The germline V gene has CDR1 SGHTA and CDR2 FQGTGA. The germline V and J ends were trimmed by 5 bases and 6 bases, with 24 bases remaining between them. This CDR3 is CASSPRPGVAGSDTQYF. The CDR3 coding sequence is TGTGCCAGCAGCCCCCGACCGGGTGTGGCGGGATCGGATACGCAGTATTTT.

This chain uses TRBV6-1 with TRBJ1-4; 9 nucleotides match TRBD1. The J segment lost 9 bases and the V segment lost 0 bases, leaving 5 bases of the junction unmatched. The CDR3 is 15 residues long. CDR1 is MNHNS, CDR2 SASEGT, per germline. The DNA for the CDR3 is TGTGCCAGCAGTGAAGCTGGGACAGGGCGAAAAAAACTGTTTTTT. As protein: CASSEAGTGRKKLFF.